These 5 T cell receptor beta chains came from one sample sequenced in a study of T cells in Graves' hyperthyroidism and ophthalmopathy. RNA transcripts were the template for amplifying TCR beta CDR3 regions. Primed by the HTBI set, a first-round RT-PCR was run on the TCR CDR3. TCRdb redid the calling of the multiplex PCR reads with MiXCR, one entry per CDR3 protein. The sample contains 96,000 or so distinct CDR3 sequences, about 51% of which appear only once. Input material: blood. These TCRs come from a middle-aged woman with Graves' hyperthyroidism.

V is TRBV7-3 and J is TRBJ2-5; 15 bases align to TRBD2. J gave up 4 bases and V 7 bases, and 10 bases lay outside the gene matches. There are 17 residues in the CDR3. The V gene's germline CDR1 is SGHTA and CDR2 FQGTGA. The DNA for the CDR3 is TGTGCCAGCAACCCCCTCGGACTAGCGGGAGGGCTAGAGACCCAGTACTTC. Translating it yields CASNPLGLAGGLETQYF.

This clonotype came up many times. The rearrangement links TRBV28 to TRBJ2-7; D is possibly TRBD2 (5 bases). Germline CDR1 is MDHEN and CDR2 is SYDVKM. This CDR3 spans 14 amino acids. V lost 3 bases, J lost 3 bases, and 12 bases lay in between. The CDR3, as DNA: TGTGCCAGCAGTTTGCCGGGATCGGACTACGAGCAGTACTTC. Its translation: CASSLPGSDYEQYF.

The chain has TRBV7-2 and TRBJ1-2; TRBD1 agrees at 10 bases. The ends lost 4 bases at V and 2 bases at J; junction bases unmatched: 1. CDR3 length equals 14 residues. Germline CDR1 and CDR2: SGHTA and FQGNSA. In nucleotides, the CDR3 is TGTGCCAGCAGCTCGGGACAGGGGAACTATGGCTACACCTTC. Encoded protein: CASSSGQGNYGYTF.

The V and J genes are TRBV15 and TRBJ2-7; weak D call: TRBD2 (5 bases). The V end lost 1 base, the J end lost 2 bases, and 9 bases lay between the germline ends. The germline V gene encodes CDR1 LNHNV and CDR2 YYDKDF (reference sequence). The CDR3 is made up of 14 amino acids. The CDR3 region has the DNA TGTGCCACCAGCAGAGCAGCGGCAACCTACGAGCAGTACTTC. This encodes CATSRAAATYEQYF. The variable domain in full, with the rest retrieved from reference TRBV15 and TRBJ2-7, is DAMVIQNPRYQVTQFGKPVTLSCSQTLNHNVMYWYQQKSSQAPKLLFHYYDKDFNNEADTPDNFQSRRPNTSFCFLDIRSPGLGDTAMYLCATSRAAATYEQYFGPGTRLTVT.

V and J are TRBV10-3 and TRBJ1-1, with TRBD1 matching over 8 bases. Germline V lookup: CDR1 ENHRY, CDR2 SYGVKD. J gave up 4 bases and V 10 bases, and 5 bases lay outside the gene matches. CDR3 size: 12 residues. Here the CDR3 reads CANQQGGTEAFF. The DNA for the CDR3 is TGTGCCAACCAACAGGGGGGCACTGAAGCTTTCTTT.